This T cell receptor (beta chain) was found in a study of blood T cell repertoires in COVID-19. The wider study: Samples representing acute and convalescent COVID-19 were sourced from the United States, Italy and Spain. PBMCs, B-cell-depleted T cells, or T cells provided the cDNA or gDNA that made up the material.

The CDR3 contains 14 residues. V lost 2 bases and J lost 1, with 8 bases in between. Germline V gives CDR1 KGHSY, CDR2 FQNENV. Per the authors' pipeline: Estimation of nucleated cell counts was performed using reference gene primer amplification. Only in-frame clones appear in the TCRdb table, and some are missing; sequencing was by immunoSEQ multiplex PCR. For V, J and clone size, that table is used; D and trimming come from the DNA. The table records about 75,000 clones, 65% to 90% of them present only once. The chain uses TRBV16 and TRBJ1-1; D gene ambiguous. This TCR came from a woman in her forties or fifties with acute or convalescent COVID-19. What was sequenced was peripheral blood. The CDR3 is CASSQVGSNTEAFF. The CDR3 coding sequence is TGTGCCAGCAGCCAAGTTGGCTCGAACACTGAAGCTTTCTTT.